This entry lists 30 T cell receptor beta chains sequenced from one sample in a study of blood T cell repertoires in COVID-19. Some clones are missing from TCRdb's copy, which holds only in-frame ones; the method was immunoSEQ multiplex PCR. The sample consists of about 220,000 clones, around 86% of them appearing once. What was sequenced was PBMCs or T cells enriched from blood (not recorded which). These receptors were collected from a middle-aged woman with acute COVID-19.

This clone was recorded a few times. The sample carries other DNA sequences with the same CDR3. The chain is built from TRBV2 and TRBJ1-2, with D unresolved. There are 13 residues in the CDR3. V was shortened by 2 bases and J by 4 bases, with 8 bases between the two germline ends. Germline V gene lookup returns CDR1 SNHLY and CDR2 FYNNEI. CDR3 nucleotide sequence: TGTGCCAGCAGTGAAAGACAAGTCTATGGCTACACCTTC. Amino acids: CASSERQVYGYTF.

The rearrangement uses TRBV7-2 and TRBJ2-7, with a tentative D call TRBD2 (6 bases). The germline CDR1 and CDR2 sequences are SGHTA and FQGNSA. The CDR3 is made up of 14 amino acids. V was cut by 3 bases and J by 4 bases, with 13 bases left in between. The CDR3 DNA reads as TGTGCCAGCAGCTTCCCGCGACGGGGGTACGAGCAGTACTTC. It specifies CASSFPRRGYEQYF.

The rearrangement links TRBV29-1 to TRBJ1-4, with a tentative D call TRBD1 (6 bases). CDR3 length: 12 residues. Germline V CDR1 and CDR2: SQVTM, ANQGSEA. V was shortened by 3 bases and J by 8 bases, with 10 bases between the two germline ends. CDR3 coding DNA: TGCAGCGTTGAGCATGGGGGCGAAAAACTGTTTTTT. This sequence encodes CSVEHGGEKLFF.

DNA for the CDR3: TGTGCCAGCAGTTACTCGCGGGTAGGGTCCACCGGGGAGCTGTTTTTT. Protein: CASSYSRVGSTGELFF. This chain connects TRBV6-2 or TRBV6-3 to TRBJ2-2, with D possibly matching TRBD2 (5 bases). The germline V gene has CDR1 MNHEY and CDR2 SVGEGT. This CDR3 has 16 residues. Trimming removed 0 bases at V and 4 bases at J, with 12 bases between.

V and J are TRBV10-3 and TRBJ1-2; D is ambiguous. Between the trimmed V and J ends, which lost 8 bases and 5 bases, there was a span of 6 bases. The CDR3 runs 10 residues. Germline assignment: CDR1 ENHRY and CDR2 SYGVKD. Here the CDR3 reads CAIRGYGYTF. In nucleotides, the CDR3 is TGTGCCATCCGGGGTTATGGCTACACCTTC.

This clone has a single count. CDR3 loop: CASSRQGIGGYTF. As DNA, the CDR3 is TGTGCCAGCAGCCGACAGGGGATTGGGGGCTACACCTTC. The chain carries TRBV6-5 and TRBJ1-2, with 8 bases that match TRBD1. Per germline, CDR1 MNHEY and CDR2 SVGAGI. The V segment lost 6 bases and the J segment 8 bases; nucleotides outside the gene matches: 8. This CDR3 contains 13 residues.

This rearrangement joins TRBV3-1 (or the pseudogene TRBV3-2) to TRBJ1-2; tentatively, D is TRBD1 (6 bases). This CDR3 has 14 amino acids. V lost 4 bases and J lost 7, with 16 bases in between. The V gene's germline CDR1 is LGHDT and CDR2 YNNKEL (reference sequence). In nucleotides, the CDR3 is TGTGCCAGCAGCCTAAATGACAGGTTAAGTGGCTACACCTTC. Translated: CASSLNDRLSGYTF.

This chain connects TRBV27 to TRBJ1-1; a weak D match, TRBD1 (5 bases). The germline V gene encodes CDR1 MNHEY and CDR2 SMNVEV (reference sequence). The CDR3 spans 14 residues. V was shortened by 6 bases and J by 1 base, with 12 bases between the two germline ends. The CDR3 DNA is TGTGCCAGCAGACCTCGGGGGACGAACACTGAAGCTTTCTTT. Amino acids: CASRPRGTNTEAFF.

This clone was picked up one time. The CDR3 DNA is TGTGCCAGCAGGTGGGACAGAACCTATGGCTACACCTTC. It translates to CASRWDRTYGYTF. V is TRBV6-5 and J is TRBJ1-2; 7 bases are shared with TRBD1. This CDR3 has 13 residues. The germline V gene encodes CDR1 MNHEY and CDR2 SVGAGI. The trim removed 6 bases at V and 4 bases at J, leaving 5 bases unmatched.

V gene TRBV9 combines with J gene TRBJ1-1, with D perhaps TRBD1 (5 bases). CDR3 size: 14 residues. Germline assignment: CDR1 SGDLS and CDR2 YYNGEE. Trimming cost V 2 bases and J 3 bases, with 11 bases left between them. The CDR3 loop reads CASSVRADDTEAFF. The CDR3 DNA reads TGTGCCAGCAGCGTCAGGGCGGATGACACTGAAGCTTTCTTT.

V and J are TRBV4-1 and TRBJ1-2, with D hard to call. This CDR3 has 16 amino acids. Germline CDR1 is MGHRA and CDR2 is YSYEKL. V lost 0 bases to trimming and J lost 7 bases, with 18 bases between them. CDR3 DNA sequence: TGCGCCAGCAGCCAAGATAACCTCGAGGGCTCTGTTGGCTACACCTTC. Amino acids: CASSQDNLEGSVGYTF.

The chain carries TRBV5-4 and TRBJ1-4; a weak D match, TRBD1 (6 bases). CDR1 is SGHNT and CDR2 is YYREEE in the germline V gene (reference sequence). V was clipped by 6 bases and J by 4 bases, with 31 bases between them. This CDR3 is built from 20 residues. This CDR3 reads CASTKKRGQKTSEDNEKLFF. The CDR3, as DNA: TGTGCCAGCACCAAGAAGCGGGGACAAAAAACCTCGGAGGATAATGAAAAACTGTTTTTT.

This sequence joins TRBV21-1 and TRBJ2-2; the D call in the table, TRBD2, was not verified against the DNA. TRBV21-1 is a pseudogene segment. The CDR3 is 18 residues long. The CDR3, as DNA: TGTGCCAGCAGCAAATTTTCTAGCGGGGAAGGACTCCCCGGGGAGCTGTTTTTT. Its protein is CASSKFSSGEGLPGELFF.

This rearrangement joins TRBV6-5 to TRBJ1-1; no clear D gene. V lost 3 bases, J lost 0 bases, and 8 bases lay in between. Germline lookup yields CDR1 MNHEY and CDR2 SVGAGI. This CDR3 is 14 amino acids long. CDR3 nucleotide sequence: TGTGCCAGCAGTTATAGTACGGTGAACACTGAAGCTTTCTTT. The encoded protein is CASSYSTVNTEAFF.

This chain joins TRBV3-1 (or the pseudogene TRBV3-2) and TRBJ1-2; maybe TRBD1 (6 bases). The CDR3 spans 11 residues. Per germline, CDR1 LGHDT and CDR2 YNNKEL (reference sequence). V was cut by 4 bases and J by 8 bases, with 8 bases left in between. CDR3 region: CASSPGQGYTF. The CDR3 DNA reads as TGTGCCAGCAGCCCCGGACAGGGCTACACCTTC.

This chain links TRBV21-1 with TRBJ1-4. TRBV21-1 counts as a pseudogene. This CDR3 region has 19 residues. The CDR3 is CASRETKLRLIATNEKLFF. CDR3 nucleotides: TGTGCCAGCAGGGAAACTAAGCTACGGTTAATTGCAACTAATGAAAAACTGTTTTTT.

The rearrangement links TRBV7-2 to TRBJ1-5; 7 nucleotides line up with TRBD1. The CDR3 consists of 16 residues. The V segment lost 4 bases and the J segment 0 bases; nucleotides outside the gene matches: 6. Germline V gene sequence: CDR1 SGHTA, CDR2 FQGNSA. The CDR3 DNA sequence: TGTGCCAGCAGCTCGACCGGGACAGCTAGCAATCAGCCCCAGCATTTT. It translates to CASSSTGTASNQPQHF.

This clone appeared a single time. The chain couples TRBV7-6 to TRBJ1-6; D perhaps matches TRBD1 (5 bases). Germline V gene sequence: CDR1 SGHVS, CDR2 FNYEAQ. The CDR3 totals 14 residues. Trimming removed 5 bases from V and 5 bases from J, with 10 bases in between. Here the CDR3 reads CASSGGGDNSPLHF. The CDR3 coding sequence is TGTGCCAGCAGCGGGGGGGGTGATAATTCACCCCTCCACTTT.

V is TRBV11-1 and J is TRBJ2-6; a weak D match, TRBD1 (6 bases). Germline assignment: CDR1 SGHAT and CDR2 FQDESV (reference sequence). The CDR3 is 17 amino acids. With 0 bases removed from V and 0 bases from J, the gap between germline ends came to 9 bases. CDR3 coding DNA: TGTGCCAGCAGCTTAGCGGCAGGGGCCTCTGGGGCCAACGTCCTGACTTTC. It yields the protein CASSLAAGASGANVLTF. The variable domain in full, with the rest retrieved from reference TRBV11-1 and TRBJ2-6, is EAEVAQSPRYKITEKSQAVAFWCDPISGHATLYWYRQILGQGPELLVQFQDESVVDDSQLPKDRFSAERLKGVDSTLKIQPAELGDSAMYLCASSLAAGASGANVLTFGAGSRLTVL.

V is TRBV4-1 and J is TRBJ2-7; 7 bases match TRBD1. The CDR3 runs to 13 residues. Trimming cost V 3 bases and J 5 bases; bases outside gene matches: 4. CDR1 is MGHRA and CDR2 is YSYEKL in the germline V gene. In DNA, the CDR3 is TGCGCCAGCAGCCACTACAGGGGTAACGAGCAGTACTTC. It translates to CASSHYRGNEQYF.

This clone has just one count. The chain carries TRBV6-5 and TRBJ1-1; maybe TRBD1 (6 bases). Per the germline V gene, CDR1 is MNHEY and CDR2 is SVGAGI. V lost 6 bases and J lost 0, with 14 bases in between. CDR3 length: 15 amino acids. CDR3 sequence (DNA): TGTGCCAGCAGCGGACAAGGGGGATTGAACACTGAAGCTTTCTTT. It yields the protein CASSGQGGLNTEAFF.

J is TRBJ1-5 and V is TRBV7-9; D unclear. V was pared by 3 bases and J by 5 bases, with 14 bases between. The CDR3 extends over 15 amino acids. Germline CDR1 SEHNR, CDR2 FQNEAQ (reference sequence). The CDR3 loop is CASSFGGLRDQPQHF. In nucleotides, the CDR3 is TGTGCCAGCAGCTTTGGAGGGTTGCGTGATCAGCCCCAGCATTTT.

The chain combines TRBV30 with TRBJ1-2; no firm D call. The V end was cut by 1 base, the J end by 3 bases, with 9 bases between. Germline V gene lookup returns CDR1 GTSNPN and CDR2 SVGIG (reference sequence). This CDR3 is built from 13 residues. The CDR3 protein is CAWSAFGDYGYTF. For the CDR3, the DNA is TGTGCCTGGAGTGCCTTCGGAGACTATGGCTACACCTTC.

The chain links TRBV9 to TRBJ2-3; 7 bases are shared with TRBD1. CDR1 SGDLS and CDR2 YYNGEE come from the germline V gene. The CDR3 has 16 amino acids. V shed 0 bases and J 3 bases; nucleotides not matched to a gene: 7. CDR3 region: CASSVDPTGITDTQYF. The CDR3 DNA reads TGTGCCAGCAGCGTAGATCCGACAGGGATAACAGATACGCAGTATTTT.

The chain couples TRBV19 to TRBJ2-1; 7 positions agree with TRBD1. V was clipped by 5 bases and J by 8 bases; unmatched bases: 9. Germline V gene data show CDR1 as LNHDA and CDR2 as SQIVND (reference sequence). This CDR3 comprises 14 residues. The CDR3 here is CASSSTGHRDEQFF. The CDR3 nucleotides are TGTGCCAGTAGTTCGACAGGGCACCGGGATGAGCAGTTCTTC. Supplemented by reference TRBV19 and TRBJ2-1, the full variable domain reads DGGITQSPKYLFRKEGQNVTLSCEQNLNHDAMYWYRQDPGQGLRLIYYSQIVNDFQKGDIAEGYSVSREKKESFPLTVTSAQKNPTAFYLCASSSTGHRDEQFFGPGTRLTVL.

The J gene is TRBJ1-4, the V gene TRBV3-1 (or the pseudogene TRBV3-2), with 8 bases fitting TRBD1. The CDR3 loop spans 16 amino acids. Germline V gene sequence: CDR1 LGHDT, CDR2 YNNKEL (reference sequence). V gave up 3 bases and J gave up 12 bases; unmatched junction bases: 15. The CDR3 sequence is CASSQATGGILRELFF. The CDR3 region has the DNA TGTGCCAGCAGCCAGGCTACAGGGGGGATCTTAAGGGAACTGTTTTTT.

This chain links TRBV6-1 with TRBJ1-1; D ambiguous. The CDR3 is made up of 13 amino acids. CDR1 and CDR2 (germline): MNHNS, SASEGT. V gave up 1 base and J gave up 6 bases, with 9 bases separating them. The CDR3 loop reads CASSEVRGSEAFF. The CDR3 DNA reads TGTGCCAGCAGTGAAGTAAGAGGTTCTGAAGCTTTCTTT.

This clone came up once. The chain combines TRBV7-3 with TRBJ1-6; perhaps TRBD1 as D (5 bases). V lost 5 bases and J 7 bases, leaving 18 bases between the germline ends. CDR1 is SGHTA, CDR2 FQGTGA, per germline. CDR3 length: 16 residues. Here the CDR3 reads CASSLHGQKGNSPLHF. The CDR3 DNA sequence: TGTGCCAGCAGCCTACACGGACAAAAGGGAAATTCACCCCTCCACTTT.

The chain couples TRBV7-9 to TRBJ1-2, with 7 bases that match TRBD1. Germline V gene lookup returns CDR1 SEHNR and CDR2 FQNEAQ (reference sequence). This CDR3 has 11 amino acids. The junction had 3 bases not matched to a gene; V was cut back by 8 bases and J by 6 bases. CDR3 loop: CASAGQNGYTF. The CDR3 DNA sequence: TGTGCCAGCGCGGGACAGAATGGCTACACCTTC.

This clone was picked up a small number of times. The CDR3 nucleotides read TGTGCCAGCAGCCCCCGTCTAGGACAGGGGACTGAAGCTTTCTTT. It yields the protein CASSPRLGQGTEAFF. This chain links TRBV7-9 with TRBJ1-1; 9 bases fit TRBD1. V shed 5 bases and J 5 bases; nucleotides not matched to a gene: 9. There are 15 residues in the CDR3. Germline CDR1 reads SEHNR; CDR2 reads FQNEAQ (reference sequence). Complete variable domain (other parts from reference TRBV7-9 and TRBJ1-1): DTGVSQNPRHKITKRGQNVTFRCDPISEHNRLYWYRQTLGQGPEFLTYFQNEAQLEKSRLLSDRFSAERPKGSFSTLEIQRTEQGDSAMYLCASSPRLGQGTEAFFGQGTRLTVV.